Following are 8 T cell receptor beta chains from one sample sequenced in a study of identical twins. TCRdb redid the calling of the 5' RACE reads with MiXCR, one entry per CDR3 protein. The sample has hundreds of thousands of distinct CDR3 sequences, roughly 9.4% seen once; the top ten hold just over 5%. Source material: memory (CD45RO+) T cells sorted from blood. The receptor source for this set is a woman younger than 35 in good health.

A few counts support this clonotype. The chain links TRBV3-1 to TRBJ1-2; D uncertain. The CDR3 runs 15 residues. Deletions cut 0 bases from V and 4 bases from J, with 12 bases between. Germline V gives CDR1 LGHDT, CDR2 YNNKEL (reference sequence). The CDR3 DNA is TGTGCCAGCAGCCAAGATCTGGCAACGTCCTATGGCTACACCTTC. It codes for CASSQDLATSYGYTF.

This clonotype was seen ten or more times. The V gene is TRBV12-3 or TRBV12-4, the J gene TRBJ2-1, with unresolved D. Trimming pared 4 bases from V and 10 bases from J, leaving 11 bases between. CDR3 length equals 12 residues. CDR3 amino acids: CASSSDVGEQFF. In DNA, the CDR3 is TGTGCCAGCAGTTCCGACGTGGGGGAGCAGTTCTTC.

This clonotype was seen at least ten times. The CDR3 DNA sequence: TGCAGCGTTACCAATCCTGGGGCTTTCTTT. The encoded protein is CSVTNPGAFF. The chain has TRBV29-1 and TRBJ1-1; D not resolved. The CDR3 runs to 10 residues. V shed 5 bases and J shed 11 bases, with 12 bases lying between them. CDR1 is SQVTM, CDR2 ANQGSEA, per germline.

This clonotype was counted many times. This chain uses TRBV12-3 or TRBV12-4 with TRBJ2-2; D ambiguous. CDR3 length equals 15 residues. V dropped 6 bases and J dropped 6 bases, with 17 bases sitting between them. The DNA for the CDR3 is TGTGCCAGCAGCTTAACCTGGGCCCTACCCGGGGAGCTGTTTTTT. It codes for CASSLTWALPGELFF.

The chain couples TRBV25-1 to TRBJ2-3; D is perhaps TRBD1 or TRBD2 (5 bases each). Germline V gene data show CDR1 as MGHDK and CDR2 as SYGVNS. This CDR3 contains 15 residues. V lost 2 bases, J lost 2 bases, and 11 bases lay in between. CDR3 in DNA: TGTGCCAGCAGTGAAGTCGGGGCGCTCACAGATACGCAGTATTTT. Protein product: CASSEVGALTDTQYF.

This chain joins TRBV25-1 and TRBJ2-3; 8 nucleotides agree with TRBD1. V was clipped by 4 bases and J by 5 bases; unmatched bases: 5. Looked up from germline, CDR1 is MGHDK and CDR2 is SYGVNS. This CDR3 has 14 amino acids. For the CDR3, the DNA is TGTGCCAGCAGTGCAGCAGGGGGCATAGATACGCAGTATTTT. It translates to CASSAAGGIDTQYF.

This clonotype was observed a handful of times. The gene calls are TRBV2 and TRBJ1-5, with a possible D match to TRBD1 (5 bases). The V and J ends lost 2 bases and 7 bases respectively, with 12 bases between them. This CDR3 has 14 amino acids. Germline V gene data show CDR1 as SNHLY and CDR2 as FYNNEI. In DNA form, the CDR3 reads TGTGCCAGCAGTGAACAGGGAATTCACCAGCCCCAGCATTTT. Protein: CASSEQGIHQPQHF.

This clonotype has only a few counts. The rearrangement joins TRBV30 to TRBJ2-1, with 9 bases lining up with TRBD1. The CDR3 spans 15 residues. The germline gives CDR1 GTSNPN, CDR2 SVGIG (reference sequence). J gave up 3 bases and V 0 bases, and 3 bases lay outside the gene matches. The CDR3 spells CAWSVGTGYYNEQFF. The DNA for the CDR3 is TGTGCCTGGAGTGTGGGGACAGGGTACTACAATGAGCAGTTCTTC.